This T cell receptor beta chain was sequenced for a study of T cell responses to AZD1222 COVID-19 vaccine. Clones were sequenced by immunoSEQ multiplex PCR, and TCRdb holds only the in-frame ones, with some missing. Here the sample spans approximately 150,000 clones, over 85% being singletons. There are 18 residues in the CDR3. V was trimmed by 5 bases and J by 2 bases, leaving 22 bases between them. The germline CDR1 and CDR2 sequences are SEHNR and FQNEAQ (reference sequence). The genes are TRBV7-9 and TRBJ2-4; tentative D call: TRBD2 (5 bases). Material: peripheral blood, obtained on day 0 of AZD1222 vaccination. The source is an adult in good health. Here the CDR3 DNA reads TGTGCCAGCAGCACCCCGGTGCGGCGGGCGTCGTCCAAAAACATTCAGTACTTC. Protein sequence: CASSTPVRRASSKNIQYF.